This T cell receptor (beta chain) appears in the sequencing data of a study of cytomegalovirus exposure and HLA in healthy donors. The CDR3 totals 17 residues. CDR1 MDHEN and CDR2 SYDVKM come from the germline V gene. Trimming removed 5 bases from V and 7 bases from J; junction bases left unmatched: 10. With 60 Vbeta and 13 Jbeta primers, the PCR was carried out. Repertoires were generated with immunoSEQ multiplex PCR, while TCRdb's copy carries only in-frame clones and drops some. The sample gives roughly 120,000 clones, 9.5% of which show up once; roughly 3.1% is in the top ten. This sequence originates from a man between 25 and 39 years old in good health and CMV-seronegative. Sequencing was done on a sample of PBMCs. The rearrangement links TRBV28 to TRBJ2-2, with 13 nucleotides matching TRBD2. The CDR3: CASSTGGLAGVHGELFF. CDR3 bases: TGTGCCAGCAGTACGGGTGGACTAGCGGGAGTTCACGGGGAGCTGTTTTTT.